Listed below are T cell receptor beta chains from one sample, sequenced in a study of identical twins. TCRdb re-derived calls from the 5' RACE reads in MiXCR, one entry per CDR3 protein. Found here are 200,000 to 250,000 distinct CDR3 sequences, less than 8% of them singletons; the top ten hold around 2.1%. These data are also associated with another study on yellow fever vaccine responses in identical twins.

The sequenced sample was memory (CD45RO+) T cells sorted from blood. Receptor source: a woman younger than 30 in good health. CDR3s leave out the opening cysteine and the closing phenylalanine or tryptophan.

CDR3 protein: ASSEWPIQETQY
V gene: TRBV10-1
CDR3 length: 12
J gene: TRBJ2-5

CDR3 protein: ASSQRGAASTDTQY
V gene: TRBV4-2
CDR3 length: 14
J gene: TRBJ2-3

CDR3 protein: ASSLGLAGGPKNIQY
V gene: TRBV28
CDR3 length: 15
J gene: TRBJ2-4

CDR3 protein: ASSVTGTSYEQY
V gene: TRBV7-9
CDR3 length: 12
J gene: TRBJ2-7

CDR3 protein: ASSQADLGLALGEQF
V gene: TRBV4-1
CDR3 length: 15
J gene: TRBJ2-1

CDR3 protein: SVEGGQGGADTQY
V gene: TRBV29-1
CDR3 length: 13
J gene: TRBJ2-3

CDR3 protein: ASSFSVSSSGANVLT
V gene: TRBV5-6
CDR3 length: 15
J gene: TRBJ2-6

CDR3 protein: ASSQIGLTGSIGEQF
V gene: TRBV6-1
CDR3 length: 15
J gene: TRBJ2-1

CDR3 protein: ASSLFIDTQY
V gene: TRBV5-5
CDR3 length: 10
J gene: TRBJ2-3

CDR3 protein: ASSQEGRGGSQY
V gene: TRBV3-1
CDR3 length: 12
J gene: TRBJ2-3

CDR3 protein: ASSLGQGARETQY
V gene: TRBV27
CDR3 length: 13
J gene: TRBJ2-5

CDR3 protein: ASSRDSGSGNTIY
V gene: TRBV5-1
CDR3 length: 13
J gene: TRBJ1-3

CDR3 protein: ASSSSQSGRQETQY
V gene: TRBV28
CDR3 length: 14
J gene: TRBJ2-5

CDR3 protein: ASSLDANYGYT
V gene: TRBV6-1
CDR3 length: 11
J gene: TRBJ1-2